The 8 T cell receptor beta chains below come from one sample, sequenced in a study of cytomegalovirus exposure and HLA in healthy donors. PCR used 60 Vbeta primers and 13 Jbeta primers. Method: immunoSEQ multiplex PCR; TCRdb's copy keeps in-frame clones and lacks some. The sample records about 180,000 clones, 80% to 90% being singletons. The specimen sequenced was PBMCs. The receptors derive from a girl aged 10-17 years in good health and CMV-seropositive.

The gene calls are TRBV6-1 and TRBJ1-1, with 9 bases fitting TRBD1. Germline CDR1 MNHNS, CDR2 SASEGT. Trimming took 6 bases from V and 1 from J; bases not matched to a gene: 3. This CDR3 is 14 amino acids long. CDR3 sequence (DNA): TGTGCCAGCAGACGGGACAGGGCGAACACTGAAGCTTTCTTT. Amino acids: CASRRDRANTEAFF.

This CDR3 is CAARAVYGYTF. The CDR3 nucleotides read TGTGCCGCTCGAGCGGTGTACGGCTACACCTTC. The V and J genes are TRBV2 and TRBJ1-2, with unresolved D. V was trimmed by 11 bases and J by 8 bases, leaving 15 bases between them. The V gene's germline CDR1 is SNHLY and CDR2 FYNNEI. The CDR3 contains 11 residues.

The J gene is TRBJ2-7, the V gene TRBV6-5, with 7 bases identical to TRBD2. The V gene's germline CDR1 is MNHEY and CDR2 SVGAGI. The ends lost 4 bases at V and 4 bases at J; junction bases unmatched: 7. CDR3 size: 14 residues. CDR3 DNA: TGTGCCAGCAGTTCGTCGGGGGGTAAATACGAGCAGTACTTC. This encodes CASSSSGGKYEQYF.

CDR3: CASSPGTGGGGNTEAFF. The CDR3 region has the DNA TGCGCCAGCAGCCCAGGGACAGGGGGCGGCGGGAACACTGAAGCTTTCTTT. The chain has TRBV5-1 and TRBJ1-1, with 12 bases that match TRBD1. The length of the CDR3 is 17 residues. J lost 1 base, V lost 4 bases, and 8 bases had no gene match. Looked up from germline, CDR1 is SGHRS and CDR2 is YFSETQ.

This chain joins TRBV4-1 and TRBJ1-2; a possible D gene is TRBD1 (5 bases). From germline, CDR1 is MGHRA and CDR2 YSYEKL. The germline V and J ends were trimmed by 2 bases and 4 bases, with 8 bases remaining between them. This CDR3 has 13 residues. Here the CDR3 reads CASSQQGGYGYTF. CDR3 sequence (DNA): TGCGCCAGCAGCCAACAGGGTGGCTATGGCTACACCTTC.

This clone was seen more than once but under ten times. This rearrangement joins TRBV5-6 to TRBJ1-1; no definite D call. CDR1 and CDR2 from the germline V gene are SGHDT and YYEEEE. This CDR3 region has 13 residues. V was shortened by 0 bases and J by 1 base, with 4 bases between the two germline ends. CDR3 nucleotide sequence: TGTGCCAGCAGCTTGGTTAAGAACACTGAAGCTTTCTTT. The encoded protein is CASSLVKNTEAFF.

This sequence joins TRBV7-8 and TRBJ2-3, with 9 bases fitting TRBD1. This CDR3 has 14 residues. Germline lookup yields CDR1 SGHVS and CDR2 FQNEAQ. V gave up 6 bases and J gave up 5 bases; unmatched junction bases: 6. The CDR3 is CASSWDRERDTQYF. In DNA, the CDR3 is TGTGCCAGCAGTTGGGACAGGGAGAGAGATACGCAGTATTTT.

The chain links TRBV7-2 to TRBJ1-1, with D possibly matching TRBD1 (6 bases). The V gene lost 1 base and the J gene lost 0 bases, with 21 bases spanning the gap. This CDR3 region has 19 residues. The germline gives CDR1 SGHTA, CDR2 FQGNSA. The CDR3 is CASSLGLYSFDRMNTEAFF. For the CDR3, the DNA is TGTGCCAGCAGCTTAGGACTCTACTCGTTCGACAGGATGAACACTGAAGCTTTCTTT. The full variable domain, completed using reference TRBV7-2 and TRBJ1-1, is GAGVSQSPSNKVTEKGKDVELRCDPISGHTALYWYRQSLGQGLEFLIYFQGNSAPDKSGLPSDRFSAERTGGSVSTLTIQRTQQEDSAVYLCASSLGLYSFDRMNTEAFFGQGTRLTVV.